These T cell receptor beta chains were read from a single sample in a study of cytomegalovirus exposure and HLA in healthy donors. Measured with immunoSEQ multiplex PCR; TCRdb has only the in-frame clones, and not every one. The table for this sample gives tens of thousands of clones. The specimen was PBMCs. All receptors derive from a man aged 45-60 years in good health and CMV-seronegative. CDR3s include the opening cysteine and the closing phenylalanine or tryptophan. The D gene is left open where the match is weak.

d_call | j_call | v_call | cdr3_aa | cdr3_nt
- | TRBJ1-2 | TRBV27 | CASSLILRDFSYGYTF | TGTGCCAGCAGTTTAATTTTAAGGGACTTTAGCTATGGCTACACCTTC
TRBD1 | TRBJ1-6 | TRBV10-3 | CAISPGQGISRWNSPLHF | TGTGCCATCAGTCCGGGACAGGGAATATCGCGGTGGAATTCACCCCTCCACTTT
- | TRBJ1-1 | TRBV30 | CAWSARGEAFF | TGTGCCTGGAGTGCCCGGGGTGAAGCTTTCTTT
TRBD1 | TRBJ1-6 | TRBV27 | CASRSKTGRASYNSPLHF | TGTGCCAGCAGATCTAAGACAGGGCGCGCCTCCTATAATTCACCCCTCCACTTT
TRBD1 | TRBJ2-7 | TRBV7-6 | CASSSPLRTGGSWEQYF | TGTGCCAGCAGCTCACCTCTCAGGACAGGGGGCTCTTGGGAGCAGTACTTC
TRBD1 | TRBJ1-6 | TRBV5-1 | CASSWTVTGTGNNSPLHF | TGCGCCAGCAGTTGGACAGTAACCGGGACAGGGAATAATTCACCCCTCCACTTT
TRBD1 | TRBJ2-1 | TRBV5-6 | CASSLMGQVPYNEQFF | TGTGCCAGCAGCTTGATGGGACAGGTCCCCTACAATGAGCAGTTCTTC
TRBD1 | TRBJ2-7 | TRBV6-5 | CASSPGQGFSYEQYF | TGTGCCAGCAGTCCGGGACAGGGGTTCTCCTACGAGCAGTACTTC
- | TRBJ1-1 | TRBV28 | CASSLVRLTEAFF | TGTGCCAGCAGTTTGGTGAGACTAACTGAAGCTTTCTTT
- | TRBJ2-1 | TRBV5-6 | CASSTLRGGGEVHNEQFF | TGTGCCAGCAGCACCCTTCGTGGAGGGGGGGAGGTACACAATGAGCAGTTCTTC
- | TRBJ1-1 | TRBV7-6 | CASSLAPGSATEAFF | TGTGCCAGCAGCTTAGCGCCGGGATCGGCCACTGAAGCTTTCTTT
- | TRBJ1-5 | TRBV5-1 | CASSLQGGSNQPQHF | TGCGCCAGCAGCTTACAGGGTGGTAGCAATCAGCCCCAGCATTTT
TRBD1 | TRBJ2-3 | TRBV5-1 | CASSSATGPDTQYF | TGCGCCAGCAGCTCGGCGACAGGGCCAGATACGCAGTATTTT
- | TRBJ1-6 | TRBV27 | CASSPSSYNSPLHF | TGTGCCAGCAGCCCCAGCTCCTATAATTCACCCCTCCACTTT
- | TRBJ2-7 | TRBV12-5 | CASGLADSRLYF | TGTGCTAGTGGTTTGGCTGACAGCAGATTGTACTTC
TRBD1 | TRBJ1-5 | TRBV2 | CASRPGQGLNQPQHF | TGTGCCAGCAGGCCCGGACAGGGTCTCAATCAGCCCCAGCATTTT
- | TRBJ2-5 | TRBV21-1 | CASSKVPTGDNQETQYF | TGTGCCAGCAGCAAAGTTCCCACAGGGGACAACCAAGAGACCCAGTACTTC
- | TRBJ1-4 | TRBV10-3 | CAISESNRMNEKLFF | TGTGCCATCAGTGAGTCGAACAGAATGAATGAAAAACTGTTTTTT
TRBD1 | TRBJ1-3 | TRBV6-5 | CASSSGQAPGNTIYF | TGTGCCAGCAGCTCGGGACAGGCGCCGGGAAACACCATATATTTT
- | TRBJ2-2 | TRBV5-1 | CASSLAGEDSGELFF | TGCGCCAGCAGCTTGGCAGGCGAAGATTCCGGGGAGCTGTTTTTT
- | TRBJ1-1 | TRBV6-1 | CASSVWEKNTEAFF | TGTGCCAGCAGTGTTTGGGAGAAGAACACTGAAGCTTTCTTT
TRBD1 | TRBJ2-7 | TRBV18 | CASSWDRGSYEQYF | TGTGCCAGCTCCTGGGACAGGGGTTCCTACGAGCAGTACTTC
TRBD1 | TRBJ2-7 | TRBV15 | CATSREQGSYEQYF | TGTGCCACCAGCAGAGAACAGGGGTCCTACGAGCAGTACTTC
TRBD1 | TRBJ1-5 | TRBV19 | CASSPGRTGGLIGNQPQHF | TGTGCCAGTAGTCCAGGAAGGACAGGGGGCTTGATCGGCAATCAGCCCCAGCATTTT
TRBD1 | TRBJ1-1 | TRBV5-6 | CANPKQRQGAIEENTEAFF | TGTGCCAACCCGAAACAAAGACAGGGGGCGATCGAAGAGAACACTGAAGCTTTCTTT
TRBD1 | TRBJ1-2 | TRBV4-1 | CASSQDFRGLHYGYTF | TGCGCCAGCAGCCAAGATTTTAGGGGGCTGCACTATGGCTACACCTTC
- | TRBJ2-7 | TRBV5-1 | CASSLAKGVSEQYF | TGCGCCAGCAGCTTGGCAAAGGGGGTGAGCGAGCAGTACTTC
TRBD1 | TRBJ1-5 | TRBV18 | CASSIAGTGSQPQHF | TGTGCCAGCTCTATCGCCGGGACAGGGAGTCAGCCCCAGCATTTT
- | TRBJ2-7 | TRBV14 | CASSQAGEYEQYF | TGTGCCAGCAGCCAAGCAGGGGAATACGAGCAGTACTTC
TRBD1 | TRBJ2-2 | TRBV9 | CASSPRTGSNTGELFF | TGTGCCAGCAGCCCACGGACAGGGTCGAACACCGGGGAGCTGTTTTTT
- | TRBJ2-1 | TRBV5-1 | CASSLVRGSRDEQFF | TGCGCCAGCAGCTTGGTACGGGGTTCTAGGGATGAGCAGTTCTTC